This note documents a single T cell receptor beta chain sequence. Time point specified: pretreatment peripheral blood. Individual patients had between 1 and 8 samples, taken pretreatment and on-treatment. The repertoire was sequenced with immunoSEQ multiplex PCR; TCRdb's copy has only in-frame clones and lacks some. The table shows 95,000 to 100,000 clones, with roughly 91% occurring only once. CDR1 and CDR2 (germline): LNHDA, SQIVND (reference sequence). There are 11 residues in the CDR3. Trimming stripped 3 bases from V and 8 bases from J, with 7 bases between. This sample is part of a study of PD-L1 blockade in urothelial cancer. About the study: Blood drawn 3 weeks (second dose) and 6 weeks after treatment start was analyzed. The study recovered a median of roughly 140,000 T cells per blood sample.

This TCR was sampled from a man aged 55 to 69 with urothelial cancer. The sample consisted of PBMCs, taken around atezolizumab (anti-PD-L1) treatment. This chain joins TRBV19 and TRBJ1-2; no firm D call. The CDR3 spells CASSIGSGYTF. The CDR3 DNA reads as TGTGCCAGTAGTATCGGGTCCGGCTACACCTTC.